These 23 T cell receptor beta chains were all obtained from the same sample, sequenced in a study of cytomegalovirus exposure and HLA in healthy donors. Primers for the PCR totalled 60 Vbeta and 13 Jbeta. The table came from immunoSEQ multiplex PCR; TCRdb's copy has only in-frame clones and leaves some out. The repertoire holds over 100,000 clones, with 74% as singletons. Sequenced input: PBMCs. The receptors derive from a human donor in good health.

Here the CDR3 DNA reads TGTGCCAGCACACCTCCGGGCCTACAGGATGGAAACACCATATATTTT. Its protein is CASTPPGLQDGNTIYF. The chain couples TRBV28 to TRBJ1-3; the D gene is possibly TRBD1 (5 bases). The V and J ends lost 7 bases and 3 bases respectively, with 19 bases between them. Germline CDR1 and CDR2: MDHEN and SYDVKM. This CDR3 has 16 amino acids.

This chain links TRBV2 with TRBJ2-7, with D uncertain. V gave up 5 bases and J gave up 3 bases, with 5 bases separating them. Germline assignment: CDR1 SNHLY and CDR2 FYNNEI. The CDR3 length is 11 residues. Here the CDR3 reads CASSPYYEQYF. The CDR3 coding sequence is TGTGCCAGCAGTCCCTACTACGAGCAGTACTTC.

The chain recombines TRBV28 with TRBJ1-4; 9 bases are shared with TRBD1. Unmatched junction bases numbered 13, after V lost 2 bases and J lost 15 bases. The CDR3 covers 15 residues. Per the germline V gene, CDR1 is MDHEN and CDR2 is SYDVKM. The chain's CDR3 is CASSLPGTGSFPLFF. DNA of the CDR3: TGTGCCAGCAGTTTACCCGGGACAGGGTCCTTCCCGTTGTTTTTT. Filled out from reference TRBV28 and TRBJ1-4, the complete variable domain reads DVKVTQSSRYLVKRTGEKVFLECVQDMDHENMFWYRQDPGLGLRLIYFSYDVKMKEKGDIPEGYSVSREKKERFSLILESASTNQTSMYLCASSLPGTGSFPLFFGSGTQLSVL.

This clone was found a few times. The chain's CDR3 is CASSPGQGFEKLFF. The CDR3 DNA reads TGCGCCAGCAGCCCGGGACAGGGTTTCGAAAAACTGTTTTTT. This chain connects TRBV5-1 to TRBJ1-4, with 9 nucleotides matching TRBD1. Looked up from germline, CDR1 is SGHRS and CDR2 is YFSETQ. Trimming took 4 bases from V and 8 from J; bases not matched to a gene: 6. The CDR3 is 14 amino acids.

This rearrangement joins TRBV6-6 to TRBJ2-1, with 7 bases lining up with TRBD2. With 4 bases clipped from V and 12 bases from J, the junction kept 15 bases outside the gene matches. The CDR3 sequence is 15 residues long. The germline V gene encodes CDR1 MNHNY and CDR2 SVGAGI (reference sequence). CDR3 coding DNA: TGTGCCAGCAGTTCCCCCGGACTAGTAGGGTCGGGGCAGTTCTTC. It yields the protein CASSSPGLVGSGQFF.

The chain joins TRBV7-2 to TRBJ1-3; D gene ambiguous. CDR1 is SGHTA and CDR2 is FQGNSA in the germline V gene. This CDR3 comprises 15 residues. Deletions cut 3 bases from V and 7 bases from J, with 16 bases between. Written as DNA, the CDR3 is TGTGCCAGCAGCTTGACGACAATTAGTTCTAACACCATATATTTT. Its translation: CASSLTTISSNTIYF.

The rearrangement links TRBV27 to TRBJ1-4; D might be TRBD1 (5 bases). The germline V gene has CDR1 MNHEY and CDR2 SMNVEV (reference sequence). Trimming stripped 6 bases from V and 7 bases from J, with 21 bases between. The CDR3 totals 16 residues. The CDR3 nucleotides are TGTGCCAGCAGCCTCTCGGGGACTATTTTGGGTGAAAAACTGTTTTTT. Its protein is CASSLSGTILGEKLFF.

The chain uses TRBV6-5 and TRBJ2-3, with a possible D match to TRBD2 (7 bases). The CDR3 is 12 amino acids. Germline CDR1 and CDR2: MNHEY and SVGAGI. Trimming removed 6 bases at V and 5 bases at J, with 9 bases between. CDR3 amino acids: CASRGGGDTQYF. As DNA, the CDR3 is TGTGCCAGCAGAGGGGGGGGAGATACGCAGTATTTT.

A few counts support this clone. The chain couples TRBV15 to TRBJ1-2; 9 nucleotides match TRBD1. J lost 4 bases, V lost 0 bases, and 6 bases had no gene match. The CDR3 has 16 amino acids. In germline, CDR1 is LNHNV, CDR2 YYDKDF (reference sequence). CDR3: CATSRDGDRVTYGYTF. The CDR3 nucleotides read TGTGCCACCAGCAGAGATGGGGACAGGGTTACCTATGGCTACACCTTC.

The chain recombines TRBV7-2 with TRBJ2-5, with 7 bases that match TRBD1. CDR1 is SGHTA and CDR2 is FQGNSA in the germline V gene. This CDR3 comprises 14 residues. J gave up 2 bases and V 4 bases, and 4 bases lay outside the gene matches. This CDR3 is CASSSGQVQETQYF. For the CDR3, the DNA is TGTGCCAGCAGCTCTGGACAGGTGCAAGAGACCCAGTACTTC.

The V gene is TRBV5-1, the J gene TRBJ2-3, with TRBD2 as a possible D gene (7 bases). Germline-derived CDR1 and CDR2 are SGHRS and YFSETQ. V was cut by 4 bases and J by 0 bases, with 18 bases left in between. The CDR3 is 17 residues long. CDR3 in amino acids: CASSPWGGLSSTDTQYF. The CDR3 DNA reads as TGCGCCAGCAGCCCGTGGGGGGGCCTTTCTAGCACAGATACGCAGTATTTT.

This clone was counted a single time. The V and J genes are TRBV19 and TRBJ1-1; D is undetermined. The V end was cut by 3 bases, the J end by 0 bases, with 8 bases between. Germline V gene sequence: CDR1 LNHDA, CDR2 SQIVND (reference sequence). CDR3 length equals 14 residues. CDR3 DNA sequence: TGTGCCAGTAGTATGACGGGGTTGAACACTGAAGCTTTCTTT. Translation: CASSMTGLNTEAFF.

The chain joins TRBV6-4 to TRBJ2-3; 10 bases match TRBD1. Germline CDR1 is MRHNA and CDR2 is SNTAGT. V lost 2 bases, J lost 3 bases, and 2 bases stayed unmatched. The CDR3 runs 15 residues. CDR3 in DNA: TGTGCCAGCAGTGACGGGACAGGGGCTACAGATACGCAGTATTTT. This translates into CASSDGTGATDTQYF.

This rearrangement joins TRBV27 to TRBJ1-1; TRBD1 might be the D (6 bases). Germline V gives CDR1 MNHEY, CDR2 SMNVEV (reference sequence). Trimming pared 5 bases from V and 0 bases from J, leaving 16 bases between. The CDR3 spans 16 residues. CDR3 nucleotide sequence: TGTGCCAGCAGTCCCGCCCAGGGGAGCATGAACACTGAAGCTTTCTTT. Translated, it gives CASSPAQGSMNTEAFF.

The rearrangement uses TRBV1 and TRBJ2-1; the D call TRBD1 from the table was never checked on the DNA. TRBV1 is a listed pseudogene. CDR3 length: 17 residues. This chain's CDR3 is CTSSQRQGHLGEDEQFF. The CDR3 DNA reads as TGCACCAGCAGCCAACGACAGGGGCATTTAGGGGAGGATGAGCAGTTCTTC.

This chain links TRBV5-4 with TRBJ1-6; TRBD1 aligns across 7 bases. This CDR3 is 15 amino acids long. Germline lookup yields CDR1 SGHNT and CDR2 YYREEE (reference sequence). The ends lost 2 bases at V and 7 bases at J; junction bases unmatched: 6. The CDR3 loop is CASSLRQGENSPLHF. The CDR3 DNA is TGTGCCAGCAGCTTACGACAGGGTGAAAATTCACCCCTCCACTTT. The full variable domain, completed using reference TRBV5-4 and TRBJ1-6, is ETGVTQSPTHLIKTRGQQVTLRCSSQSGHNTVSWYQQALGQGPQFIFQYYREEENGRGNFPPRFSGLQFPNYSSELNVNALELDDSALYLCASSLRQGENSPLHFGNGTRLTVT.

The V gene is TRBV5-6, the J gene TRBJ2-7, with unresolved D. The CDR3 is 13 amino acids. The V and J ends lost 1 base and 3 bases respectively, with 8 bases between them. Germline V CDR1 and CDR2: SGHDT, YYEEEE. The CDR3 nucleotides are TGTGCCAGCAGCTTGACAGTGAACTACGAGCAGTACTTC. It yields the protein CASSLTVNYEQYF.

The chain recombines TRBV6-1 with TRBJ1-1; TRBD1 is a possible D gene (6 bases). The CDR3 is made up of 13 amino acids. V lost 3 bases and J lost 4, with 9 bases in between. CDR1 and CDR2 from the germline V gene are MNHNS and SASEGT. The CDR3 DNA reads as TGTGCCAGCAGTGATCGAGGGGGCACTGAAGCTTTCTTT. Protein: CASSDRGGTEAFF.

This chain joins TRBV6-6 and TRBJ2-1; no firm D call. The CDR3 has 12 amino acids. Germline V lookup: CDR1 MNHNY, CDR2 SVGAGI (reference sequence). Trimming removed 6 bases from V and 7 bases from J, with 10 bases in between. This CDR3 is CASSSPPNEQFF. The CDR3, as DNA: TGTGCCAGCAGCTCCCCCCCTAATGAGCAGTTCTTC.

Of note for this clone: The junction differs from germline at one of its ends, possibly a read error. The V gene is TRBV19, the J gene TRBJ2-4; D gene ambiguous. Germline assignment: CDR1 LNHDA and CDR2 SQIVND (reference sequence). This CDR3 spans 12 amino acids. The DNA of the CDR3 is TGTGCCAGTAGTATAGTCGGCAGGCCTCCAAACTTC. Translation: CASSIVGRPPNF.

The gene calls are TRBV4-2 and TRBJ1-1; no firm D call. The germline gives CDR1 LGHNA, CDR2 YNFKEQ. This CDR3 is built from 14 residues. Trimming stripped 0 bases from V and 5 bases from J, with 10 bases between. The DNA of the CDR3 is TGTGCCAGCAGCCAAGAGGTACAACCAACTGAAGCTTTCTTT. Translating it yields CASSQEVQPTEAFF.

This clone was found a few times. The chain carries TRBV4-3 and TRBJ2-7; 11 nucleotides align to TRBD2. The CDR3 runs 15 residues. Germline CDR1 and CDR2: LGHNA and YSLEER. Trimming took 5 bases from V and 4 from J; bases not matched to a gene: 7. DNA for the CDR3: TGCGCCAGCAGCGCCGGACTAGCGGGCACTTACGAGCAGTACTTC. Protein product: CASSAGLAGTYEQYF.

The gene calls are TRBV30 and TRBJ2-1, with 10 bases that match TRBD2. The CDR3 length is 15 residues. V was pared by 2 bases and J by 7 bases, with 8 bases of the junction left unmatched. CDR1 is GTSNPN, CDR2 SVGIG, per germline (reference sequence). The CDR3 DNA follows: TGTGCCTGGAGTCGAGGGCTAGCGGGAGAAAATGAGCAGTTCTTC. The encoded protein is CAWSRGLAGENEQFF.